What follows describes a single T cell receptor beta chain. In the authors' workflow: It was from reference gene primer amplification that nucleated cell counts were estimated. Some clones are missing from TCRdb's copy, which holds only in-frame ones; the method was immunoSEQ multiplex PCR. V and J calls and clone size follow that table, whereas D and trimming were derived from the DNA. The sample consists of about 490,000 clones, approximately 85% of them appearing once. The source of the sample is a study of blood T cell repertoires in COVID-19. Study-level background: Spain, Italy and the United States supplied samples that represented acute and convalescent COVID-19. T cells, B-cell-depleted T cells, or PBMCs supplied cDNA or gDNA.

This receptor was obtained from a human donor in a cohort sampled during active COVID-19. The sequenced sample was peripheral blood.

CDR3 amino acids: CAISEQANTEAFF. Here the CDR3 DNA reads TGTGCCATCAGTGAACAGGCAAACACTGAAGCTTTCTTT. This chain connects TRBV10-3 to TRBJ1-1; D possibly corresponds to TRBD1 (5 bases). Germline V lookup: CDR1 ENHRY, CDR2 SYGVKD. The V and J ends lost 3 bases and 2 bases respectively, with 7 bases between them. This CDR3 comprises 13 residues.